These 2 T cell receptor beta chains originate from one sample sequenced in a study of long-term antiretroviral therapy in people with HIV. Survey-level resolution applied to immunoSEQ assay v3.0. Sequencing was performed with immunoSEQ multiplex PCR; in TCRdb, only in-frame clones are kept and a portion is missing. The sample records around 38,000 clones, around 93% being singletons. Source: unsorted PBMCs, taken approximately 9.5 years after starting antiretroviral therapy. These receptors all stem from a man between 25 and 39 years old with HIV.

The chain is built from TRBV29-1 and TRBJ2-3; D unresolved. The CDR3 contains 14 residues. V was trimmed by 1 base and J by 1 base, leaving 9 bases between them. From germline, CDR1 is SQVTM and CDR2 ANQGSEA. The CDR3 sequence is CSVEGVVGTDTQYF. The CDR3 DNA follows: TGCAGCGTTGAAGGGGTAGTCGGCACAGATACGCAGTATTTT.

The chain is built from TRBV6-1 and TRBJ2-7; 10 bases fit TRBD1. The CDR3 is made up of 15 amino acids. The germline V gene has CDR1 MNHNS and CDR2 SASEGT. The CDR3 spells CAISEGQGSPYEQYV. CDR3 nucleotides: TGTGCCATCAGTGAGGGACAGGGGTCGCCTTACGAGCAGTACGTC.